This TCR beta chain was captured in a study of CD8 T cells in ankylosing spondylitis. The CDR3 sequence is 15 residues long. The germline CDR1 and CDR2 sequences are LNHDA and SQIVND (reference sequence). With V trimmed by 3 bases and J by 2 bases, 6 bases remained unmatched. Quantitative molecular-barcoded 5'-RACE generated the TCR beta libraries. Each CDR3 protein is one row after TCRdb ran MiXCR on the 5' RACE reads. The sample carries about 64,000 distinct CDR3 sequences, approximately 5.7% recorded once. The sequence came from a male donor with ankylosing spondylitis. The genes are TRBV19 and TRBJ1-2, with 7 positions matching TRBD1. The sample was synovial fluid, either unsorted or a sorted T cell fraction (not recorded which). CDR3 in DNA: TGTGCCAGTAGTATCTTGGACAGGAGGAACTATGGCTACACCTTC. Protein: CASSILDRRNYGYTF.